These 30 T cell receptor beta chains were sequenced from one sample in a study of blood T cell repertoires in COVID-19. Sequencing was performed with immunoSEQ multiplex PCR; in TCRdb, only in-frame clones are kept and a portion is missing. This table holds 170,000 or so clones, 85% to 90% found once. The material sequenced was peripheral blood. These TCRs come from a man aged 50 to 59 with active or convalescent COVID-19.

This chain joins TRBV7-2 and TRBJ1-2, with 7 bases aligning to TRBD1. The CDR3 sequence is 14 residues long. Trimming cost V 5 bases and J 4 bases; bases outside gene matches: 7. The germline V gene encodes CDR1 SGHTA and CDR2 FQGNSA. The CDR3 nucleotides read TGTGCCAGCAGCCCTGCGGGACAGTCCTATGGCTACACCTTC. It yields the protein CASSPAGQSYGYTF.

The chain carries TRBV9 and TRBJ1-5, with a possible D match to TRBD1 (5 bases). V dropped 4 bases and J dropped 0 bases, with 11 bases sitting between them. CDR3 size: 15 residues. Germline V gene lookup returns CDR1 SGDLS and CDR2 YYNGEE. The CDR3 protein is CASSSTDSSNQPQHF. Here the CDR3 DNA reads TGTGCCAGCAGCTCAACAGACAGTAGCAATCAGCCCCAGCATTTT.

This chain links TRBV4-3 with TRBJ1-4; 10 positions agree with TRBD1. Losses at the gene ends were 4 bases for V and 7 bases for J; bases not matched to a gene: 9. Germline V CDR1 and CDR2: LGHNA, YSLEER. This CDR3 spans 16 amino acids. CDR3 DNA sequence: TGCGCCAGCAGCCGCCTGACAGGGGGCGACGGTGAAAAACTGTTTTTT. Protein: CASSRLTGGDGEKLFF.

V gene TRBV7-2 combines with J gene TRBJ1-6; no clear D. The CDR3 contains 16 residues. Per germline, CDR1 SGHTA and CDR2 FQGNSA. Trimming removed 5 bases at V and 9 bases at J, with 20 bases between. CDR3 nucleotide sequence: TGTGCCAGCAGCCAACGGTTATTACAGTATGCTTCACCCCTCCACTTT. Translated: CASSQRLLQYASPLHF.

J is TRBJ1-1 and V is TRBV5-1, with a possible D match to TRBD1 (5 bases). The CDR3 extends over 14 amino acids. The germline V gene encodes CDR1 SGHRS and CDR2 YFSETQ. Deletions cut 4 bases from V and 3 bases from J, with 13 bases between. DNA for the CDR3: TGCGCCAGCAGCACGGGGACTGGGTACACTGAAGCTTTCTTT. It codes for CASSTGTGYTEAFF.

J is TRBJ1-2 and V is TRBV24-1, with TRBD1 matching 9 bases. Germline assignment: CDR1 KGHDR and CDR2 SFDVKD. This CDR3 is built from 13 residues. The trim removed 6 bases at V and 6 bases at J, leaving 4 bases unmatched. Here the CDR3 reads CATSYRGQDGYTF. The CDR3, as DNA: TGTGCCACCAGTTACAGGGGGCAGGATGGCTACACCTTC.

There are a few counts of this clone. In DNA form, the CDR3 reads TGTGCCAGCAGCTTAACAGGGGCAGGTACTGAAGCTTTCTTT. Translated: CASSLTGAGTEAFF. The rearrangement links TRBV7-2 to TRBJ1-1; 7 bases are shared with TRBD1. V lost 2 bases, J lost 5 bases, and 5 bases stayed unmatched. CDR3 length equals 14 residues. Germline V gives CDR1 SGHTA, CDR2 FQGNSA.

The V gene is TRBV3-1 (or the pseudogene TRBV3-2), the J gene TRBJ1-6; D is perhaps TRBD1 (5 bases). The CDR3 runs to 16 residues. The germline CDR1 and CDR2 sequences are LGHDT and YNNKEL (reference sequence). V lost 3 bases and J 1 base, leaving 10 bases between the germline ends. The CDR3: CASSQGGDSYNSPLHF. The CDR3 DNA sequence: TGTGCCAGCAGCCAGGGGGGGGATTCCTATAATTCACCCCTCCACTTT.

The V gene is TRBV16, the J gene TRBJ1-5; no clear D gene. Germline V lookup: CDR1 KGHSY, CDR2 FQNENV. V was shortened by 0 bases and J by 5 bases, with 11 bases between the two germline ends. CDR3 length: 15 residues. The CDR3 region has the DNA TGTGCCAGCAGCCAATCTGGTGAGGTATATCAGCCCCAGCATTTT. Its translation: CASSQSGEVYQPQHF.

The chain has TRBV6-5 and TRBJ1-5, with 11 nucleotides matching TRBD1. V shed 6 bases and J 7 bases; nucleotides not matched to a gene: 5. Germline CDR1 and CDR2: MNHEY and SVGAGI. This CDR3 spans 14 amino acids. CDR3 protein: CASSRDRGRQPQHF. The CDR3, as DNA: TGTGCCAGCAGCCGGGACAGGGGGAGACAGCCCCAGCATTTT.

CDR3: CASSPHPGQTNEKLFF. The CDR3 bases are TGTGCCAGCAGCCCACATCCAGGACAGACTAATGAAAAACTGTTTTTT. This chain joins TRBV7-8 and TRBJ1-4; perhaps TRBD1 as D (6 bases). Germline-derived CDR1 and CDR2 are SGHVS and FQNEAQ. CDR3 length equals 16 residues. V gave up 5 bases and J gave up 2 bases, with 15 bases separating them.

On this clone: At one boundary the junction diverges from the germline segment, which might be a read error. This chain connects TRBV5-4 to TRBJ2-1; a weak D match, TRBD2 (6 bases). The CDR3 loop spans 12 amino acids. CDR1 and CDR2 (germline): SGHNT, YYREEE (reference sequence). CDR3 protein: CASTTRDRPPLF. CDR3 bases: TGTGCCAGCACGACTAGGGACCGGCCGCCCCTCTTC.

The CDR3 spells CASSDGGNDGELFF. The CDR3 DNA is TGTGCCAGCAGTGACGGGGGGAATGACGGGGAGCTGTTTTTT. The genes are TRBV25-1 and TRBJ2-2; TRBD2 matches at 7 bases. Germline lookup yields CDR1 MGHDK and CDR2 SYGVNS. CDR3 length equals 14 residues. V lost 3 bases and J lost 7; bases outside the gene matches: 5.

This sequence joins TRBV9 and TRBJ1-4; D gene uncertain. The CDR3 is made up of 15 amino acids. V was cut by 4 bases and J by 5 bases, with 15 bases left in between. Germline CDR1 SGDLS, CDR2 YYNGEE. Here the CDR3 DNA reads TGTGCCAGCAGCACATCAGGCCACCTCAATGAAAAACTGTTTTTT. Translating gives CASSTSGHLNEKLFF.

The chain uses TRBV6-5 and TRBJ1-5; TRBD1 aligns across 8 bases. The junction had 2 bases not matched to a gene; V was cut back by 8 bases and J by 2 bases. This CDR3 is built from 13 residues. The germline V gene encodes CDR1 MNHEY and CDR2 SVGAGI. Written as DNA, the CDR3 is TGTGCCAGCTCGGACAGGGGCAATCAGCCCCAGCATTTT. It encodes CASSDRGNQPQHF.

CDR3 residues: CASSLTLTDFTYEQYF. DNA for the CDR3: TGTGCCAGCAGCCTTACACTGACAGACTTTACCTACGAGCAGTACTTC. This rearrangement joins TRBV7-2 to TRBJ2-7, with D perhaps matching TRBD1 (5 bases). V was clipped by 5 bases and J by 2 bases, with 19 bases between them. Germline assignment: CDR1 SGHTA and CDR2 FQGNSA. This CDR3 has 16 amino acids.

The chain is built from TRBV11-3 and TRBJ2-7; tentatively, D is TRBD2 (5 bases). Germline V CDR1 and CDR2: SGHNT, YENEEA. V lost 6 bases and J lost 2, with 20 bases in between. This CDR3 is built from 16 residues. This CDR3 reads CASRSAGTRGTYEQYF. In DNA, the CDR3 is TGTGCCAGCAGGTCCGCTGGTACGCGAGGGACCTACGAGCAGTACTTC.

DNA for the CDR3: TGTGCCAGCAGCCAGGCGGCCAGGGGGCATTGGGATACGCAGTATTTT. It specifies CASSQAARGHWDTQYF. The J gene is TRBJ2-3, the V gene TRBV5-5; 8 nucleotides line up with TRBD1. The CDR3 consists of 16 residues. The ends lost 4 bases at V and 6 bases at J; junction bases unmatched: 13. Germline CDR1 reads SGHKS; CDR2 reads YYEKEE (reference sequence).

The rearrangement joins TRBV18 to TRBJ2-3; a possible D gene is TRBD2 (5 bases). CDR3 size: 15 residues. Trimming shortened V by 1 base and J by 0 bases, and 8 bases separated the two germline ends. From germline, CDR1 is KGHSH and CDR2 LQKENI. CDR3 sequence reads: CASSPQQRSTDTQYF. CDR3 nucleotides: TGTGCCAGCTCACCACAGCAGCGGAGCACAGATACGCAGTATTTT.

This clone was observed once. V gene TRBV9 combines with J gene TRBJ2-7; D may be TRBD2 (5 bases). V lost 4 bases to trimming and J lost 1 base, with 12 bases between them. CDR3 length equals 14 residues. Germline CDR1 reads SGDLS; CDR2 reads YYNGEE. CDR3 coding DNA: TGTGCCAGCAGCTCCCGGACGGGATCCTACGAGCAGTACTTC. Its translation: CASSSRTGSYEQYF.

The chain uses TRBV2 and TRBJ1-6; maybe TRBD1 (6 bases). This CDR3 region has 16 residues. Germline V gene sequence: CDR1 SNHLY, CDR2 FYNNEI. Trimming stripped 0 bases from V and 9 bases from J, with 15 bases between. The CDR3 loop is CASSEAGRVQGSPLHF. The CDR3 DNA follows: TGTGCCAGCAGTGAAGCGGGCAGGGTACAGGGTTCACCCCTCCACTTT.

The V gene is TRBV9, the J gene TRBJ1-4, with D maybe TRBD1 (6 bases). Germline V CDR1 and CDR2: SGDLS, YYNGEE. This CDR3 is built from 15 residues. Trimming took off 3 bases at V and 7 bases at J, with 16 bases between the two ends. Written as DNA, the CDR3 is TGTGCCAGCAGCGCCCAAACAGGGTTCGGTGAAAAACTGTTTTTT. Its protein product is CASSAQTGFGEKLFF.

The chain is built from TRBV19 and TRBJ2-2, with TRBD2 matching 9 bases. V lost 7 bases to trimming and J lost 0 bases; unmatched junction nucleotides: 3. Per germline, CDR1 LNHDA and CDR2 SQIVND (reference sequence). The CDR3 length is 15 residues. CDR3 sequence reads: CASIASGANTGELFF. The CDR3 bases are TGTGCCAGTATAGCTAGCGGGGCGAACACCGGGGAGCTGTTTTTT.

This clone was observed a handful of times. The V gene is TRBV6-5, the J gene TRBJ1-1; tentatively, D is TRBD1 (5 bases). The CDR3 is 14 amino acids. With 6 bases removed from V and 4 bases from J, the gap between germline ends came to 15 bases. Germline V gene lookup returns CDR1 MNHEY and CDR2 SVGAGI. CDR3 DNA sequence: TGTGCCAGCAGCCCCCCAGGGCCGGCCACTGAAGCTTTCTTT. Translation gives CASSPPGPATEAFF.

V usage is TRBV7-9 and J usage is TRBJ1-3; maybe TRBD1 (5 bases). The germline V and J ends were trimmed by 1 base and 0 bases, with 10 bases remaining between them. The CDR3 has 16 amino acids. Germline CDR1 and CDR2: SEHNR and FQNEAQ (reference sequence). The CDR3 nucleotides read TGTGCCAGCAGCTTAGTACGACAGCACTCTGGAAACACCATATATTTT. Amino acids: CASSLVRQHSGNTIYF.

V usage is TRBV28 and J usage is TRBJ1-6; 7 bases agree with TRBD1. The CDR3 extends over 16 amino acids. The germline V gene encodes CDR1 MDHEN and CDR2 SYDVKM. Losses at the gene ends were 7 bases for V and 6 bases for J; bases not matched to a gene: 12. DNA for the CDR3: TGTGCCAGCAAAAATATTCAGGGGGTTAGTAATTCACCCCTCCACTTT. Its protein product is CASKNIQGVSNSPLHF.

The chain carries TRBV18 and TRBJ1-3; perhaps TRBD1 as D (6 bases). The CDR3 covers 17 residues. Deletions cut 3 bases from V and 0 bases from J, with 15 bases between. Looked up from germline, CDR1 is KGHSH and CDR2 is LQKENI. The CDR3 DNA follows: TGTGCCAGCTCACCGGCTATCGGACAGAACTCTGGAAACACCATATATTTT. It codes for CASSPAIGQNSGNTIYF.

The rearrangement links TRBV9 to TRBJ1-3, with unresolved D. The germline V and J ends were trimmed by 0 bases and 4 bases, with 11 bases remaining between them. The CDR3 extends over 15 amino acids. Looked up from germline, CDR1 is SGDLS and CDR2 is YYNGEE. The CDR3 protein is CASSVGSQAGNTIYF. Written as DNA, the CDR3 is TGTGCCAGCAGCGTAGGTTCCCAAGCAGGAAACACCATATATTTT. Together with reference TRBV9 and TRBJ1-3, the CDR3 gives the full variable domain: DSGVTQTPKHLITATGQRVTLRCSPRSGDLSVYWYQQSLDQGLQFLIQYYNGEERAKGNILERFSAQQFPDLHSELNLSSLELGDSALYFCASSVGSQAGNTIYFGEGSWLTVV.

The chain combines TRBV7-9 with TRBJ2-1; 8 bases fit TRBD2. CDR3 length equals 16 residues. V lost 0 bases, J lost 8 bases, and 9 bases stayed unmatched. From germline, CDR1 is SEHNR and CDR2 FQNEAQ (reference sequence). The CDR3 loop reads CASSLASGGPPDEQFF. In DNA form, the CDR3 reads TGTGCCAGCAGCTTAGCGTCGGGAGGGCCCCCAGATGAGCAGTTCTTC.

This chain uses TRBV2 with TRBJ2-6; 8 bases agree with TRBD1. Unmatched junction bases numbered 4, after V lost 7 bases and J lost 2 bases. The CDR3 consists of 15 residues. Per germline, CDR1 SNHLY and CDR2 FYNNEI. The CDR3 DNA sequence: TGTGCCAGCATAAAGGACAGGGCTGGGGCCAACGTCCTGACTTTC. This gives the protein CASIKDRAGANVLTF. The variable domain in full, with the rest retrieved from reference TRBV2 and TRBJ2-6, is EPEVTQTPSHQVTQMGQEVILRCVPISNHLYFYWYRQILGQKVEFLVSFYNNEISEKSEIFDDQFSVERPDGSNFTLKIRSTKLEDSAMYFCASIKDRAGANVLTFGAGSRLTVL.